Within the sample, the clone carrying this T cell receptor (delta chain) is medium-sized. This specimen comes from a study of gamma-delta T cells after stem cell transplantation. The CDR3 totals 18 residues. Germline CDR1 is GEAIGNYY and CDR2 is EKD. The V gene end was trimmed by 2 bases and the J gene end by 3 bases; junction bases not matched to a gene: 12. TCRdb reanalyzed the RT-PCR reads using CATT. The data hold some 10,000 delta-chain clones, with about 1.2% observed a single time. Sequencing was performed on gamma-delta T cells. The V and J genes are TRDV2 and TRDJ1; 12 bases map to TRDD3. This receptor was obtained from a human donor. It is not recorded whose cells these are; they may come from a transplant donor. The CDR3 nucleotides read TGTGCCTGTGACAAGGTCCCAACTGGGGGATACTTGGCCGATAAACTCATCTTT. Amino acids: CACDKVPTGGYLADKLIF.